This note documents a single T cell receptor beta chain sequence. The data were produced by immunoSEQ multiplex PCR, yet TCRdb's version contains in-frame clones alone and is incomplete. This sample yields approximately 7,000 clones, of which about 92% are seen a single time; 4.6% belongs to the top ten. The entry originates in a study of T cells in localized non-small cell lung cancer. This receptor was taken from a male donor aged 60 or over with stage II lung adenocarcinoma. The source was peripheral blood mononuclear cells, collected before any cancer treatment.

The DNA for the CDR3 is TGTGCCAGCAGCGTAGGGACGCACAATGAAAAACTGTTTTTT. Its translation: CASSVGTHNEKLFF. The chain has TRBV9 and TRBJ1-4; D is unclear. CDR3 length: 14 amino acids. Germline V CDR1 and CDR2: SGDLS, YYNGEE. Trimming stripped 0 bases from V and 5 bases from J, with 8 bases between.